This T cell receptor beta chain stems from a study of T cell repertoires in cytomegalovirus infection. The overall study: Through public TCR beta signatures, both CMV infection and matching HLA type were indicated.

This clonotype was counted between two and nine times. Antigen: not known. This CDR3 is 14 amino acids long. Trimming shortened V by 6 bases and J by 2 bases, and 11 bases separated the two germline ends. Germline CDR1 reads ENHRY; CDR2 reads SYGVKD. In TCRdb, the reads were re-called with MiXCR into one record per CDR3 protein. This table has roughly 120,000 distinct CDR3 sequences, more than 30% appearing once. This chain uses TRBV10-3 with TRBJ2-1; D gene uncertain. This clonotype was obtained from a human donor in good health (CMV status not recorded). Some clones in this sample may be carry-over from other donors' samples. This specimen was CD8+ T cells from cultured PBMCs, taken from culture after CMV antigen stimulation. CDR3 nucleotide sequence: TGTGCCATCAGCCGTCTTGGGCCCTACAATGAGCAGTTCTTC. This sequence encodes CAISRLGPYNEQFF.